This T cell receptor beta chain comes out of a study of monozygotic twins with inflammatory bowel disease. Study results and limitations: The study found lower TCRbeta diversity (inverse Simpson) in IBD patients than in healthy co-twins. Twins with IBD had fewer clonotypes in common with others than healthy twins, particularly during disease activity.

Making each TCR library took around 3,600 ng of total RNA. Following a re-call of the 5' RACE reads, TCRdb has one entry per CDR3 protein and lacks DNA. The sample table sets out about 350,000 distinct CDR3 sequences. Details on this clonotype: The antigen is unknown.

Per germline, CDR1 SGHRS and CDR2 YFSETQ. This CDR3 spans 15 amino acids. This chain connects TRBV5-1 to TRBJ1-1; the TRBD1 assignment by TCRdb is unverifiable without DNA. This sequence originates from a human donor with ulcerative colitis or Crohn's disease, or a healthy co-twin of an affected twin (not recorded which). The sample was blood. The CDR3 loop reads CASRGIWTENTEAFF.